What follows are 28 T cell receptor beta chains derived from one specimen sequenced in a study of Graves' ophthalmopathy and Graves' hyperthyroidism. Amplified TCR beta CDR3 regions were obtained using RNA transcripts as template. RT-PCR in the first round used HTBI primers; a second-round multiplex PCR followed. MiXCR was run by TCRdb on the multiplex PCR reads, yielding one entry per CDR3 protein. The data show about half a million distinct CDR3 sequences, with roughly 14% seen just once and roughly 10% held by the top ten. Sequenced sample: blood. Receptors were obtained from a woman in her thirties with Graves' ophthalmopathy.

The gene calls are TRBV29-1 and TRBJ2-7, with 9 bases fitting TRBD2. This CDR3 region has 21 residues. CDR1 SQVTM and CDR2 ANQGSEA come from the germline V gene. V was clipped by 8 bases and J by 6 bases; unmatched bases: 35. The DNA of the CDR3 is TGCAGCTTCGTCCAGAGCTCTAGCGGGATGCTTACACCCTTGGCTTTCTGCGAGCAGTACTTC. It is translated as CSFVQSSSGMLTPLAFCEQYF.

The table lists this clonotype with many counts. J is TRBJ1-3 and V is TRBV5-4; 7 bases line up with TRBD1. V lost 3 bases, J lost 4 bases, and 7 bases stayed unmatched. Per germline, CDR1 SGHNT and CDR2 YYREEE (reference sequence). The CDR3 runs 15 residues. CDR3 sequence (DNA): TGTGCCAGCAGCTCGCCGGGACAGATCGGAAACACCATATATTTT. Translation gives CASSSPGQIGNTIYF.

The rearrangement uses TRBV18 and TRBJ1-2; maybe TRBD1 (6 bases). The germline gives CDR1 KGHSH, CDR2 LQKENI. CDR3 length: 16 residues. With 3 bases removed from V and 2 bases from J, the gap between germline ends came to 16 bases. This CDR3 reads CASSPNIGQRNYGYTF. Written as DNA, the CDR3 is TGTGCCAGCTCACCCAATATCGGACAGAGGAACTATGGCTACACCTTC.

This clonotype was detected ten times or more. The V gene is TRBV18, the J gene TRBJ2-2; possible D gene TRBD1, 6 bases. V was pared by 6 bases and J by 2 bases, with 13 bases between. Germline V gives CDR1 KGHSH, CDR2 LQKENI. The CDR3 contains 15 residues. CDR3 bases: TGTGCCAGCTCGACTCAGGGGAGAAACACCGGGGAGCTGTTTTTT. Protein sequence: CASSTQGRNTGELFF.

This clonotype was observed many times. The chain employs TRBV2 and TRBJ1-2; D call uncertain. V was pared by 7 bases and J by 5 bases, with 20 bases between. The CDR3 contains 15 residues. Germline V gene lookup returns CDR1 SNHLY and CDR2 FYNNEI. CDR3 sequence reads: CASTRVGPFPYGYTF. The CDR3 DNA sequence: TGTGCCAGCACCCGAGTTGGGCCTTTCCCTTATGGCTACACCTTC.

This chain links TRBV12-3 or TRBV12-4 with TRBJ2-3; D not certain. Trimming cost V 1 base and J 2 bases, with 4 bases left between them. The CDR3 covers 13 residues. This CDR3 is CASSLGPTDTQYF. The DNA of the CDR3 is TGTGCCAGCAGTTTAGGGCCCACAGATACGCAGTATTTT.

This clonotype has a count of ten or more. V usage is TRBV10-3 and J usage is TRBJ1-3; D possibly corresponds to TRBD1 (5 bases). Per the germline V gene, CDR1 is ENHRY and CDR2 is SYGVKD. This CDR3 has 15 amino acids. With 6 bases removed from V and 0 bases from J, the gap between germline ends came to 12 bases. CDR3 sequence reads: CAIRDFQGSGNTIYF. CDR3 in DNA: TGTGCCATCAGAGATTTTCAGGGCTCTGGAAACACCATATATTTT.

This clonotype was seen at least ten times. The gene calls are TRBV6-1 and TRBJ2-5; 8 nucleotides line up with TRBD2. Germline CDR1 is MNHNS and CDR2 is SASEGT. The CDR3 has 16 amino acids. Losses at the gene ends were 7 bases for V and 0 bases for J; bases not matched to a gene: 10. The CDR3 sequence is CASTGSGTPNQETQYF. The CDR3 bases are TGTGCCAGCACTGGTAGCGGGACACCAAACCAAGAGACCCAGTACTTC.

CDR3 in amino acids: CASSGILNNQPQHF. The CDR3 coding sequence is TGTGCCAGCTCAGGGATACTGAACAATCAGCCCCAGCATTTT. V is TRBV6-1 and J is TRBJ1-5, with D tentatively TRBD1 (5 bases). The ends were cut back, 8 bases at V and 3 bases at J, with 14 bases in the middle. This CDR3 contains 14 residues. The germline V gene has CDR1 MNHNS and CDR2 SASEGT.

This clonotype was observed at least ten times. The chain employs TRBV28 and TRBJ2-2, with TRBD1 matching 7 bases. V shed 6 bases, J shed 2 bases, and the junction held 6 bases outside the gene matches. CDR3 size: 15 residues. CDR1 is MDHEN, CDR2 SYDVKM, per germline. The CDR3, as DNA: TGTGCCAGCAGGTCGACAGGGATAAACACCGGGGAGCTGTTTTTT. It specifies CASRSTGINTGELFF.

The table lists this clonotype with many counts. This sequence joins TRBV24-1 and TRBJ1-5; TRBD1 aligns across 11 bases. V lost 4 bases, J lost 6 bases, and 7 bases stayed unmatched. Germline V gene data show CDR1 as KGHDR and CDR2 as SFDVKD. The CDR3 sequence is 16 residues long. The CDR3 region is CATSDPGQGASQPQHF. The CDR3 DNA reads TGTGCCACCAGTGACCCAGGACAGGGGGCTAGTCAGCCCCAGCATTTT.

The rearrangement joins TRBV18 to TRBJ1-6; the D is unclear. The CDR3 contains 15 residues. Trimming removed 5 bases at V and 2 bases at J, with 10 bases between. Germline CDR1 is KGHSH and CDR2 is LQKENI. This CDR3 is CASSFGLPYNSPLHF. The CDR3 DNA reads as TGTGCCAGCTCATTCGGACTCCCCTATAATTCACCCCTCCACTTT.

The sample holds many counts of this clonotype. The chain combines TRBV28 with TRBJ1-2; 8 nucleotides line up with TRBD1. Germline assignment: CDR1 MDHEN and CDR2 SYDVKM. CDR3 length: 15 amino acids. With 2 bases clipped from V and 0 bases from J, the junction kept 2 bases outside the gene matches. The CDR3 coding sequence is TGTGCCAGCAGTTTAAGGGACAGGCCTAACTATGGCTACACCTTC. Translated: CASSLRDRPNYGYTF.

This chain joins TRBV11-3 and TRBJ1-2; tentative D call: TRBD1 (6 bases). The germline V and J ends were trimmed by 2 bases and 8 bases, with 15 bases remaining between them. Germline V lookup: CDR1 SGHNT, CDR2 YENEEA. The CDR3 sequence is 14 residues long. The CDR3: CASSLQPGVYGYTF. The CDR3 region has the DNA TGTGCCAGCAGCTTACAACCAGGGGTCTACGGCTACACCTTC. Full variable domain (remainder filled in from reference TRBV11-3 and TRBJ1-2): EAGVVQSPRYKIIEKKQPVAFWCNPISGHNTLYWYLQNLGQGPELLIRYENEEAVDDSQLPKDRFSAERLKGVDSTLKIQPAELGDSAVYLCASSLQPGVYGYTFGSGTRLTVV.

There are many counts of this clonotype. The chain is built from TRBV7-3 and TRBJ2-5, with D uncertain. The CDR3 is made up of 15 amino acids. Trimming pared 5 bases from V and 5 bases from J, leaving 18 bases between. The germline V gene has CDR1 SGHTA and CDR2 FQGTGA. CDR3 sequence (DNA): TGTGCCAGCAGCCCCAACCTCGGGCCCGCGGAGACCCAGTACTTC. It encodes CASSPNLGPAETQYF.

This clonotype was observed at least ten times. The V call is TRBV7-9, the J call TRBJ1-5; possibly TRBD1 for D (5 bases). The CDR3 is made up of 14 amino acids. V was trimmed by 5 bases and J by 7 bases, leaving 15 bases between them. CDR1 and CDR2 from the germline V gene are SEHNR and FQNEAQ (reference sequence). The CDR3 loop is CASSPGGGYQPQHF. The CDR3 region has the DNA TGTGCCAGCAGCCCCGGGGGGGGGTACCAGCCCCAGCATTTT.

The table lists this clonotype with a few counts. This chain links TRBV3-1 with TRBJ1-1; D is undetermined. Germline V gene sequence: CDR1 LGHDT, CDR2 YNNKEL (reference sequence). This CDR3 is 15 amino acids long. The V end lost 0 bases, the J end lost 1 base, and 9 bases lay between the germline ends. This CDR3 reads CASSQDSFSNTEAFF. The CDR3 nucleotides read TGTGCCAGCAGCCAAGATTCTTTCTCGAACACTGAAGCTTTCTTT. Complete variable domain (other parts from reference TRBV3-1 and TRBJ1-1): DTAVSQTPKYLVTQMGNDKSIKCEQNLGHDTMYWYKQDSKKFLKIMFSYNNKELIINETVPNRFSPKSPDKAHLNLHINSLELGDSAVYFCASSQDSFSNTEAFFGQGTRLTVV.

The table lists this clonotype with many counts. V is TRBV10-3 and J is TRBJ2-7, with 7 bases identical to TRBD2. Germline V gene data show CDR1 as ENHRY and CDR2 as SYGVKD. This CDR3 is built from 15 residues. V lost 4 bases to trimming and J lost 0 bases; unmatched junction nucleotides: 6. The CDR3 spells CAISAGGVGSYEQYF. In DNA form, the CDR3 reads TGTGCCATCAGTGCGGGGGGAGTCGGCTCCTACGAGCAGTACTTC.

This sequence joins TRBV6-1 and TRBJ1-1; TRBD1 is a possible D gene (6 bases). CDR1 is MNHNS, CDR2 SASEGT, per germline. The CDR3 runs 15 residues. V was cut by 8 bases and J by 4 bases, with 20 bases left in between. CDR3 nucleotide sequence: TGTGCCAGCTTAAAGAGGGGGGCGTTGGGCACTGAAGCTTTCTTT. Amino acid sequence: CASLKRGALGTEAFF.

On this clonotype itself: This may arise from a read error, as a much more abundant clone is one base away. The rearrangement joins TRBV19 to TRBJ2-6; D tentatively reads TRBD1 or TRBD2 (5 bases each). This CDR3 contains 14 residues. Germline CDR1 LNHDA, CDR2 SQIVND (reference sequence). As DNA, the CDR3 is TGTGCCAGTAATGTATTCTCTGGGGGCAACGTCCTGACTTTC. Translated, it gives CASNVFSGGNVLTF.

This clonotype was counted many times. This rearrangement joins TRBV7-9 to TRBJ2-7; possible D gene TRBD1, 6 bases. CDR3 length equals 15 residues. With 1 base removed from V and 5 bases from J, the gap between germline ends came to 15 bases. Germline V lookup: CDR1 SEHNR, CDR2 FQNEAQ (reference sequence). CDR3 residues: CASSLEAGALHEQYF. In DNA, the CDR3 is TGTGCCAGCAGCTTAGAGGCAGGGGCTCTTCACGAGCAGTACTTC.

This clonotype was seen repeatedly, ten times or more. This rearrangement joins TRBV27 to TRBJ1-1; unclear D gene. This CDR3 has 10 residues. Trimming took off 9 bases at V and 7 bases at J, with 9 bases between the two ends. CDR1 MNHEY and CDR2 SMNVEV come from the germline V gene (reference sequence). This CDR3 is CARGLNEAFF. The CDR3 nucleotides read TGTGCCAGGGGTCTTAATGAAGCTTTCTTT.

This clonotype has only a few counts. The CDR3 protein is CASSFWGGRLNTEAFF. CDR3 in DNA: TGTGCCAGCAGCTTTTGGGGAGGGCGCCTGAACACTGAAGCTTTCTTT. The chain has TRBV6-1 and TRBJ1-1; D is ambiguous. The CDR3 is made up of 16 amino acids. The V gene's germline CDR1 is MNHNS and CDR2 SASEGT. Trimming removed 6 bases from V and 0 bases from J, with 17 bases in between.

This clonotype was counted ten times or more. The chain couples TRBV28 to TRBJ1-5; tentatively, D is TRBD1 (6 bases). The CDR3 has 15 residues. With 2 bases removed from V and 3 bases from J, the gap between germline ends came to 11 bases. Germline values: CDR1 MDHEN, CDR2 SYDVKM. CDR3 residues: CASSLTQGNNQPQHF. CDR3 sequence (DNA): TGTGCCAGCAGTTTAACTCAGGGGAACAATCAGCCCCAGCATTTT.

This clonotype was found a few times. The rearrangement joins TRBV20-1 to TRBJ1-5; the D gene is possibly TRBD1 (6 bases). CDR1 is DFQATT and CDR2 is SNEGSKA in the germline V gene (reference sequence). The CDR3 totals 14 residues. With 3 bases removed from V and 4 bases from J, the gap between germline ends came to 13 bases. CDR3 in DNA: TGCAGTGCTAGGCCGGGGGCGGGGAATCAGCCCCAGCATTTT. This codes for CSARPGAGNQPQHF.

This chain uses TRBV19 with TRBJ2-2; D might be TRBD1 (6 bases). The CDR3 runs 16 residues. Trimming shortened V by 7 bases and J by 1 base, and 16 bases separated the two germline ends. The germline gives CDR1 LNHDA, CDR2 SQIVND (reference sequence). This CDR3 is CASTSGVGQNTGELFF. In DNA, the CDR3 is TGTGCCAGTACCTCGGGTGTGGGACAGAACACCGGGGAGCTGTTTTTT.

Comments on this clonotype: This CDR3 fails to terminate in the conserved phenylalanine or tryptophan, so it likely reflects a read error. The chain combines TRBV5-1 with TRBJ2-7; TRBD1 aligns across 8 bases. Germline V CDR1 and CDR2: SGHRS, YFSETQ. J lost 2 bases, V lost 4 bases, and 5 bases had no gene match. This CDR3 comprises 14 residues. CDR3 loop: CASSVGTGTYEQYY. For the CDR3, the DNA is TGCGCCAGCAGCGTCGGGACAGGTACCTACGAGCAGTACTAC.

This clonotype was detected many times. V usage is TRBV12-3 or TRBV12-4 and J usage is TRBJ1-6; TRBD1 might be the D (6 bases). Trimming took off 6 bases at V and 7 bases at J, with 13 bases between the two ends. The CDR3 extends over 14 amino acids. CDR3 protein: CASSSQGANSPLHF. Written as DNA, the CDR3 is TGTGCCAGCAGCTCACAGGGAGCGAATTCACCCCTCCACTTT.